This is a list of T cell receptor beta chains from one sample in a study of shared T cell receptors in the human thymus. Method: immunoSEQ multiplex PCR; TCRdb's copy keeps in-frame clones and lacks some. Found here are approximately 660,000 clones, approximately 87% of them singletons; the top ten hold around 0.0099%. These data are also associated with another study on human thymus T cells.

Sequenced sample: thymocytes. These TCRs come from a boy under three years old with a congenital heart defect. Both conserved end residues are part of each CDR3. Each record gives: CDR3 protein, CDR3 DNA, clone size, D gene, V gene, J gene. The D gene is left open where the match is weak. Clone size appears in some rows only: once, few, many, or a class for an expanded clone.

CDR3aa: CASSSRGTSGIDYEQYF
CDR3nt: TGTGCCAGCAGTTCCCGGGGGACTAGCGGGATTGACTACGAGCAGTACTTC
abundance: once
d_gene: TRBD2
v_gene: TRBV27
j_gene: TRBJ2-7

CDR3aa: CASSLKGAEETQYF
CDR3nt: TGTGCCAGCAGCTTGAAAGGGGCAGAGGAGACCCAGTACTTC
abundance: NA
d_gene: NA
v_gene: TRBV5-4
j_gene: TRBJ2-5

CDR3aa: CASSPGGSSTDTQYF
CDR3nt: TGTGCCAGCAGCCCAGGGGGTTCGAGCACAGATACGCAGTATTTT
abundance: NA
d_gene: TRBD1
v_gene: TRBV4-2
j_gene: TRBJ2-3

CDR3aa: CASSLRGLPNTGELFF
CDR3nt: TGTGCCAGCAGCTTAAGGGGACTACCTAACACCGGGGAGCTGTTTTTT
abundance: NA
d_gene: TRBD2
v_gene: TRBV13
j_gene: TRBJ2-2

CDR3aa: CASSNRGEKTQYF
CDR3nt: TGTGCCAGCAGTAACAGGGGAGAGAAGACCCAGTACTTC
abundance: NA
d_gene: TRBD1
v_gene: TRBV6-1
j_gene: TRBJ2-5

CDR3aa: CASSKVDGGSGRGWTQYF
CDR3nt: TGTGCCAGCAGCAAAGTCGACGGGGGGAGCGGGAGGGGTTGGACCCAGTACTTC
abundance: NA
d_gene: NA
v_gene: TRBV21-1
j_gene: TRBJ2-5

CDR3aa: CASTPGSGDEQYF
CDR3nt: TGTGCCAGCACCCCGGGGTCCGGAGACGAGCAGTACTTC
abundance: NA
d_gene: NA
v_gene: TRBV7-2
j_gene: TRBJ2-7

CDR3aa: CAWPTGKSGGYTF
CDR3nt: TGTGCCTGGCCTACAGGGAAGTCCGGCGGCTACACCTTC
abundance: NA
d_gene: NA
v_gene: TRBV30
j_gene: TRBJ1-2

CDR3aa: CAWSVLDRGLNTEAFF
CDR3nt: TGTGCCTGGAGTGTACTGGACAGGGGTTTGAACACTGAAGCTTTCTTT
abundance: NA
d_gene: TRBD1
v_gene: TRBV30
j_gene: TRBJ1-1

CDR3aa: CASSQRVGGANTEAFF
CDR3nt: TGCGCCAGCAGCCAACGAGTCGGGGGGGCGAACACTGAAGCTTTCTTT
abundance: NA
d_gene: NA
v_gene: TRBV4-3
j_gene: TRBJ1-1

CDR3aa: CASSSTSSGRFQETQYF
CDR3nt: TGTGCCAGCAGCTCAACGTCTAGCGGGAGGTTTCAAGAGACCCAGTACTTC
abundance: NA
d_gene: TRBD2
v_gene: TRBV7-2
j_gene: TRBJ2-5

CDR3aa: CAWSVRGHQDF
CDR3nt: TGTGCCTGGAGTGTACGGGGACATCAGGACTTC
abundance: NA
d_gene: NA
v_gene: TRBV30
j_gene: TRBJ2-7

CDR3aa: CASSYAANKAFF
CDR3nt: TGTGCCAGCAGTTACGCGGCGAACAAAGCTTTCTTT
abundance: NA
d_gene: NA
v_gene: TRBV6-6
j_gene: TRBJ1-1

CDR3aa: CASSISPAAGANVLTF
CDR3nt: TGTGCCAGTAGTATATCCCCAGCGGCTGGGGCCAACGTCCTGACTTTC
abundance: few
d_gene: NA
v_gene: TRBV19
j_gene: TRBJ2-6

CDR3aa: CASSQEEGQANSPLHF
CDR3nt: TGCGCCAGCAGCCAAGAGGAGGGACAGGCAAATTCACCCCTCCACTTT
abundance: NA
d_gene: TRBD1
v_gene: TRBV4-1
j_gene: TRBJ1-6

CDR3aa: CASSPTGLGHEQYF
CDR3nt: TGTGCCAGCTCCCCGACAGGGCTTGGCCACGAGCAGTACTTC
abundance: NA
d_gene: TRBD1
v_gene: TRBV18
j_gene: TRBJ2-7

CDR3aa: CASLRGANTQYF
CDR3nt: TGTGCCAGCTTGCGGGGCGCGAATACGCAGTATTTT
abundance: few
d_gene: NA
v_gene: TRBV6-1
j_gene: TRBJ2-3

CDR3aa: CASSQLGTSGRGQGYNEQFF
CDR3nt: TGTGCCAGCAGCCAGTTAGGGACTAGCGGGAGGGGTCAAGGCTACAATGAGCAGTTCTTC
abundance: NA
d_gene: TRBD2
v_gene: TRBV14
j_gene: TRBJ2-1

CDR3aa: CASSQNLQEPYTDTQYF
CDR3nt: TGCGCCAGCAGCCAGAACCTACAGGAACCCTATACAGATACGCAGTATTTT
abundance: NA
d_gene: NA
v_gene: TRBV4-3
j_gene: TRBJ2-3

CDR3aa: CASSLVRVEQYF
CDR3nt: TGTGCCAGCAGCTTGGTCAGGGTCGAGCAGTACTTC
abundance: NA
d_gene: NA
v_gene: TRBV7-9
j_gene: TRBJ2-7

CDR3aa: CASSRASGQNYEQYF
CDR3nt: TGCGCCAGCAGCCGCGCCTCGGGACAGAACTACGAGCAGTACTTC
abundance: once
d_gene: TRBD1
v_gene: TRBV4-1
j_gene: TRBJ2-7

CDR3aa: CATTEREGSDNEQFF
CDR3nt: TGTGCCACCACAGAGCGGGAGGGCTCTGACAATGAGCAGTTCTTC
abundance: NA
d_gene: NA
v_gene: TRBV21-1
j_gene: TRBJ2-1

CDR3aa: CSVPRTGDMGTEAFF
CDR3nt: TGCAGCGTTCCCCGGACAGGGGATATGGGCACTGAAGCTTTCTTT
abundance: NA
d_gene: TRBD1
v_gene: TRBV29-1
j_gene: TRBJ1-1

CDR3aa: CASSQTGGPATNEKLFF
CDR3nt: TGTGCCAGCAGCCAGACAGGGGGGCCTGCAACTAATGAAAAACTGTTTTTT
abundance: NA
d_gene: TRBD1
v_gene: TRBV7-9
j_gene: TRBJ1-4

CDR3aa: CASSQDRLANYEQYF
CDR3nt: TGCGCCAGCAGCCAAGATCGGCTAGCGAACTACGAGCAGTACTTC
abundance: NA
d_gene: NA
v_gene: TRBV4-3
j_gene: TRBJ2-7

CDR3aa: CASSFIPSSYNEQFF
CDR3nt: TGTGCCAGCAGTTTTATCCCCAGCTCCTACAATGAGCAGTTCTTC
abundance: NA
d_gene: NA
v_gene: TRBV27
j_gene: TRBJ2-1

CDR3aa: CATSRDTTVEQYF
CDR3nt: TGTGCCACCAGCAGAGATACGACAGTCGAGCAGTACTTC
abundance: NA
d_gene: NA
v_gene: TRBV15
j_gene: TRBJ2-7

CDR3aa: CASSIRGGGTGELFF
CDR3nt: TGTGCCAGTAGTATTCGGGGGGGCGGGACCGGGGAGCTGTTTTTT
abundance: few
d_gene: TRBD2
v_gene: TRBV19
j_gene: TRBJ2-2

CDR3aa: CSASRGNEQFF
CDR3nt: TGCAGTGCTAGTAGAGGCAATGAGCAGTTCTTC
abundance: NA
d_gene: NA
v_gene: TRBV20-1
j_gene: TRBJ2-1

CDR3aa: CASSDVSKGYTEAFF
CDR3nt: TGCGCCAGCAGCGACGTTTCAAAGGGGTACACTGAAGCTTTCTTT
abundance: NA
d_gene: NA
v_gene: TRBV5-1
j_gene: TRBJ1-1

CDR3aa: CASGLGDYSYEQYF
CDR3nt: TGTGCTAGTGGTTTGGGGGACTACTCCTACGAGCAGTACTTC
abundance: NA
d_gene: TRBD2
v_gene: TRBV12-5
j_gene: TRBJ2-7

CDR3aa: CASSLDLGMNTEAFF
CDR3nt: TGTGCCAGCAGCTTAGATCTGGGCATGAACACTGAAGCTTTCTTT
abundance: NA
d_gene: NA
v_gene: TRBV7-9
j_gene: TRBJ1-1

CDR3aa: CASSVLAWDSYEQYF
CDR3nt: TGTGCCAGCAGTGTACTAGCGTGGGATTCCTACGAGCAGTACTTC
abundance: NA
d_gene: TRBD2
v_gene: TRBV2
j_gene: TRBJ2-7

CDR3aa: CASSVGGQGKVEQYF
CDR3nt: TGTGCCAGCAGCGTAGGGGGACAGGGGAAGGTGGAGCAGTACTTC
abundance: NA
d_gene: TRBD1
v_gene: TRBV9
j_gene: TRBJ2-7

CDR3aa: CASSPTGTSGSTDTQYF
CDR3nt: TGTGCCAGCTCACCCACCGGGACTAGCGGGAGTACGGATACGCAGTATTTT
abundance: NA
d_gene: TRBD2
v_gene: TRBV18
j_gene: TRBJ2-3

CDR3aa: CAWSKGHSNQPQHF
CDR3nt: TGTGCCTGGAGTAAGGGACATAGCAATCAGCCCCAGCATTTT
abundance: NA
d_gene: NA
v_gene: TRBV30
j_gene: TRBJ1-5

CDR3aa: CASSRGLAKNNEQFF
CDR3nt: TGTGCCAGCAGCAGGGGACTAGCGAAAAACAATGAGCAGTTCTTC
abundance: NA
d_gene: TRBD2
v_gene: TRBV5-6
j_gene: TRBJ2-1

CDR3aa: CASSGLAPAYEQYF
CDR3nt: TGTGCCAGCAGTGGACTAGCCCCAGCCTACGAGCAGTACTTC
abundance: NA
d_gene: TRBD2
v_gene: TRBV2
j_gene: TRBJ2-7

CDR3aa: CASSPGQGKETQYF
CDR3nt: TGCGCCAGCAGCCCCGGACAGGGAAAAGAGACCCAGTACTTC
abundance: NA
d_gene: TRBD1
v_gene: TRBV4-3
j_gene: TRBJ2-5

CDR3aa: CAWSVIWDRGREKLFF
CDR3nt: TGTGCCTGGAGTGTAATCTGGGACAGGGGAAGGGAAAAACTGTTTTTT
abundance: NA
d_gene: TRBD1
v_gene: TRBV30
j_gene: TRBJ1-4

CDR3aa: CASSLGWGPHYEQYF
CDR3nt: TGTGCCAGCAGCTTGGGCTGGGGGCCCCACTACGAGCAGTACTTC
abundance: NA
d_gene: NA
v_gene: TRBV5-6
j_gene: TRBJ2-7

CDR3aa: CASSILGGRSYNEQFF
CDR3nt: TGTGCCAGTAGTATCCTGGGGGGTCGGTCCTACAATGAGCAGTTCTTC
abundance: NA
d_gene: NA
v_gene: TRBV19
j_gene: TRBJ2-1

CDR3aa: CASSDTEREATYEQYF
CDR3nt: TGTGCCAGCAGCGACACAGAGCGGGAGGCGACCTACGAGCAGTACTTC
abundance: NA
d_gene: TRBD2
v_gene: TRBV6-4
j_gene: TRBJ2-7

CDR3aa: CASSAGGSSQETQYF
CDR3nt: TGTGCCAGCAGCGCCGGGGGGAGCTCCCAAGAGACCCAGTACTTC
abundance: NA
d_gene: TRBD2
v_gene: TRBV9
j_gene: TRBJ2-5

CDR3aa: CASTVLTWGDTEAFF
CDR3nt: TGTGCCAGCACCGTCCTCACGTGGGGGGATACTGAAGCTTTCTTT
abundance: NA
d_gene: NA
v_gene: TRBV2
j_gene: TRBJ1-1

CDR3aa: CASSPLANYGYTF
CDR3nt: TGTGCCAGCAGTCCCCTAGCTAACTATGGCTACACCTTC
abundance: NA
d_gene: NA
v_gene: TRBV6-6
j_gene: TRBJ1-2

CDR3aa: CASSLTYGTSGSVSYEQYF
CDR3nt: TGTGCCAGCAGCTTAACCTATGGGACTAGCGGGAGCGTTAGCTACGAGCAGTACTTC
abundance: NA
d_gene: TRBD2
v_gene: TRBV7-3
j_gene: TRBJ2-7

CDR3aa: CASSMGLAGVSSYNEQFF
CDR3nt: TGCGCCAGCAGCATGGGACTAGCGGGGGTCAGCTCCTACAATGAGCAGTTCTTC
abundance: once
d_gene: TRBD2
v_gene: TRBV5-1
j_gene: TRBJ2-1

CDR3aa: CASSLGGPSDSSYEQYF
CDR3nt: TGCGCCAGCAGCTTAGGGGGCCCTAGCGACAGCTCCTACGAGCAGTACTTC
abundance: NA
d_gene: NA
v_gene: TRBV5-1
j_gene: TRBJ2-7

CDR3aa: CASSQDSGGTPNEQFF
CDR3nt: TGCGCCAGCAGCCAAGATTCGGGGGGGACGCCCAATGAGCAGTTCTTC
abundance: NA
d_gene: TRBD2
v_gene: TRBV4-1
j_gene: TRBJ2-1

CDR3aa: CASSPRDFSSYEQYF
CDR3nt: TGTGCCAGCAGCCCAAGGGACTTCAGCTCCTACGAGCAGTACTTC
abundance: NA
d_gene: NA
v_gene: TRBV7-9
j_gene: TRBJ2-7

CDR3aa: CASSLEYRESYEQYF
CDR3nt: TGTGCCAGCAGCTTAGAGTACAGGGAGTCCTACGAGCAGTACTTC
abundance: NA
d_gene: NA
v_gene: TRBV11-2
j_gene: TRBJ2-7

CDR3aa: CASSPGTGVEQYF
CDR3nt: TGTGCCAGCAGCCCAGGGACAGGGGTCGAGCAGTACTTC
abundance: NA
d_gene: TRBD1
v_gene: TRBV5-5
j_gene: TRBJ2-7

CDR3aa: CASSEAPMIEWTQYF
CDR3nt: TGTGCCAGCAGTGAAGCCCCAATGATAGAATGGACCCAGTACTTC
abundance: NA
d_gene: NA
v_gene: TRBV6-1
j_gene: TRBJ2-5